The text below deals with one T cell receptor (beta chain). Its cognate antigen is unknown. The PCR had 60 Vbeta and 13 Jbeta primers. Assay: immunoSEQ multiplex PCR; the TCRdb copy retains only in-frame clones and omits some. Of tens of thousands of clones in the sample, about 85% are singletons; the top ten hold under 15%. CDR3 length: 18 amino acids. These data are taken from a study of cytomegalovirus exposure and HLA in healthy donors. Whole-study results and caveats: Productive status was seen about 90% or about 30% of the time for most TCR beta V segments in an earlier analysis.

This chain joins TRBV21-1 and TRBJ2-3; no check of the table's D call, TRBD2, against the DNA was made. TRBV21-1 is a documented pseudogene. This sequence originates from a woman aged 40 to 50 in good health and CMV-seropositive. Sequenced: PBMCs. Here the CDR3 reads CASSKESESPPSTDTQYF. The CDR3 DNA reads TGTGCCAGCAGCAAAGAGTCGGAGTCGCCCCCGAGCACAGATACGCAGTATTTT.